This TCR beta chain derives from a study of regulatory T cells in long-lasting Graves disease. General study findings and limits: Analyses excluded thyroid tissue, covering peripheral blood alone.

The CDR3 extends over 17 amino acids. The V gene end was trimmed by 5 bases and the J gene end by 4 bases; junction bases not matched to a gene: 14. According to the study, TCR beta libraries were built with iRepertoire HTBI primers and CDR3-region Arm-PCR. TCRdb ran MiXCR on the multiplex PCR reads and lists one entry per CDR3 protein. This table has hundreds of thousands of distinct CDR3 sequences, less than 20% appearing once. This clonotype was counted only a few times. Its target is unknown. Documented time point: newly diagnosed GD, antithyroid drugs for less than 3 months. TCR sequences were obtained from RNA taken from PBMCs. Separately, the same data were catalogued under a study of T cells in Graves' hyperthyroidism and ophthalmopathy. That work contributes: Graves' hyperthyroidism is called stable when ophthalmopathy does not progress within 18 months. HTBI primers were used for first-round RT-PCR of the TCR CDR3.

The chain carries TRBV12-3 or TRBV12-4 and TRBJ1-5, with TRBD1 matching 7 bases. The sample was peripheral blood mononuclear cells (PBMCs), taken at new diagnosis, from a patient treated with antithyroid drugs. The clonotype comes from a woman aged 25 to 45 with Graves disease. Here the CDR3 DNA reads TGTGCCAGCAGTCCCCTAAGCCCGACAGGGTTGAATCAGCCCCAGCATTTT. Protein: CASSPLSPTGLNQPQHF.